The 31 T cell receptor beta chains presented below share a single source sample, sequenced in a study of blood T cell repertoires in COVID-19. Libraries were prepared by immunoSEQ multiplex PCR; TCRdb keeps only in-frame clonotypes and omits some of them. Here the sample spans fewer than 400,000 clones, over 70% being singletons. Sequencing input: peripheral blood. Every receptor here comes from a young man with active or convalescent COVID-19.

This chain links TRBV24-1 with TRBJ2-1; 9 positions agree with TRBD1. Losses at the gene ends were 7 bases for V and 6 bases for J; bases not matched to a gene: 3. Germline V CDR1 and CDR2: KGHDR, SFDVKD. CDR3 length: 13 amino acids. In DNA, the CDR3 is TGTGCCACCAGGGGGACAGGGACCAATGAGCAGTTCTTC. Translation gives CATRGTGTNEQFF.

V usage is TRBV18 and J usage is TRBJ1-1; the D gene is possibly TRBD1 (6 bases). V shed 4 bases and J shed 6 bases, with 18 bases lying between them. This CDR3 contains 15 residues. CDR1 is KGHSH, CDR2 LQKENI, per germline. The CDR3 region is CASSLNHRDGAEAFF. As DNA, the CDR3 is TGTGCCAGCTCACTAAACCACAGGGATGGCGCTGAAGCTTTCTTT.

This chain connects TRBV3-1 (or the pseudogene TRBV3-2) to TRBJ2-7, with D tentatively TRBD1 (5 bases). Per the germline V gene, CDR1 is LGHDT and CDR2 is YNNKEL (reference sequence). This CDR3 contains 14 residues. Deletions cut 0 bases from V and 2 bases from J, with 8 bases between. The CDR3 bases are TGTGCCAGCAGCCAAGACAGGGTTACCTACGAGCAGTACTTC. This encodes CASSQDRVTYEQYF.

The rearrangement joins TRBV2 to TRBJ1-4, with D uncertain. Deletions cut 5 bases from V and 0 bases from J, with 7 bases between. CDR1 and CDR2 from the germline V gene are SNHLY and FYNNEI. This CDR3 spans 14 amino acids. The CDR3 loop reads CASSYSTTNEKLFF. CDR3 nucleotides: TGTGCCAGCAGTTACAGCACAACTAATGAAAAACTGTTTTTT.

The J gene is TRBJ1-5, the V gene TRBV5-8, with 10 bases fitting TRBD1. Trimming at V came to 5 bases and at J to 0 bases, leaving 5 bases not matched to a gene. Germline V gene sequence: CDR1 SGHTS, CDR2 YDEGEE. This CDR3 has 16 residues. CDR3 nucleotides: TGTGCCAGCAGGAAGGACAGGGGGGTTAGCAATCAGCCCCAGCATTTT. Its translation is CASRKDRGVSNQPQHF.

This chain uses TRBV4-2 with TRBJ2-1; D uncertain. The germline V gene encodes CDR1 LGHNA and CDR2 YNFKEQ. The CDR3 contains 14 residues. With 0 bases removed from V and 8 bases from J, the gap between germline ends came to 11 bases. The CDR3 here is CASSQDPEADEQFF. The CDR3 DNA sequence: TGTGCCAGCAGCCAAGATCCCGAGGCAGATGAGCAGTTCTTC.

In its sample, this clone was seen a few times. The J gene is TRBJ2-1, the V gene TRBV6-5; 9 nucleotides align to TRBD2. V trimming: 5 bases; J trimming: 7 bases; junction bases outside the gene matches: 9. This CDR3 is built from 15 residues. Per germline, CDR1 MNHEY and CDR2 SVGAGI. CDR3 in amino acids: CASSPPLAGLNEQFF. In DNA, the CDR3 is TGTGCCAGCAGTCCGCCACTAGCGGGCTTAAATGAGCAGTTCTTC.

About this clone: Its ends do not fully match the called genes, so a read error is possible. The chain has TRBV11-3 and TRBJ2-3; perhaps TRBD1 as D (6 bases). Germline V lookup: CDR1 SGHNT, CDR2 YENEEA. The CDR3 is 13 amino acids. The CDR3, as DNA: TGTGCCAGCACCGTACTTGGGGGCCATACCCAGTATTTT. Its protein is CASTVLGGHTQYF.

The rearrangement links TRBV5-6 to TRBJ1-6; D gene unclear. Germline V CDR1 and CDR2: SGHDT, YYEEEE. CDR3 size: 14 residues. V lost 0 bases and J 5 bases, leaving 6 bases between the germline ends. The CDR3 sequence is CASSLDRHNSPLHF. CDR3 DNA: TGTGCCAGCAGCTTGGACAGACATAATTCACCCCTCCACTTT.

The V call is TRBV4-3, the J call TRBJ1-2, with 9 nucleotides matching TRBD1. V gave up 3 bases and J gave up 3 bases; unmatched junction bases: 5. The CDR3 is 15 residues long. Germline V CDR1 and CDR2: LGHNA, YSLEER. The CDR3 DNA follows: TGCGCCAGCAGCCAGACGGACAGGGGTGACTATGGCTACACCTTC. Its translation is CASSQTDRGDYGYTF.

This clone turned up a few times. This sequence joins TRBV4-1 and TRBJ1-4; tentatively, D is TRBD1 (6 bases). Germline V gene lookup returns CDR1 MGHRA and CDR2 YSYEKL. This CDR3 comprises 15 residues. V was clipped by 2 bases and J by 5 bases, with 12 bases between them. CDR3 sequence reads: CASSQRGTSNEKLFF. The CDR3 DNA is TGCGCCAGCAGCCAAAGGGGGACCTCGAATGAAAAACTGTTTTTT.

The count of this clone is one. The chain links TRBV5-1 to TRBJ2-5; 7 bases map to TRBD2. In germline, CDR1 is SGHRS, CDR2 YFSETQ. CDR3 size: 16 residues. After removal of 2 bases from V and 4 bases from J, the junction contained 11 bases not matched to a gene. CDR3: CASSFGIAGGGETQYF. CDR3 bases: TGCGCCAGCAGCTTCGGTATAGCGGGTGGAGGAGAGACCCAGTACTTC. The full variable domain, rest sourced from reference TRBV5-1 and TRBJ2-5, is KAGVTQTPRYLIKTRGQQVTLSCSPISGHRSVSWYQQTPGQGLQFLFEYFSETQRNKGNFPGRFSGRQFSNSRSEMNVSTLELGDSALYLCASSFGIAGGGETQYFGPGTRLLVL.

The J gene is TRBJ2-3, the V gene TRBV6-2 or TRBV6-3; the match to TRBD2 covers 10 bases. The CDR3 extends over 16 amino acids. After removal of 4 bases from V and 3 bases from J, the junction contained 7 bases not matched to a gene. The germline V gene has CDR1 MNHEY and CDR2 SVGEGT. The CDR3: CASSSNLAGETDTQYF. CDR3 coding DNA: TGTGCCAGCAGTTCCAATCTAGCGGGGGAGACAGATACGCAGTATTTT.

The chain joins TRBV9 to TRBJ1-2; TRBD1 is a possible D gene (5 bases). This CDR3 comprises 13 residues. Per germline, CDR1 SGDLS and CDR2 YYNGEE. V was clipped by 3 bases and J by 8 bases, with 14 bases between them. The CDR3 nucleotides read TGTGCCAGCAGCGCCACAAGCCGGGGGGGCTACACCTTC. Its translation is CASSATSRGGYTF.

The rearrangement links TRBV7-9 to TRBJ2-3; 10 bases fit TRBD1. V was clipped by 5 bases and J by 4 bases; unmatched bases: 6. The length of the CDR3 is 15 residues. CDR1 and CDR2 (germline): SEHNR, FQNEAQ (reference sequence). The CDR3 nucleotides read TGTGCCAGCAGCCGCATGGGACAGGGGCCAGATACGCAGTATTTT. Its translation is CASSRMGQGPDTQYF. Together with reference TRBV7-9 and TRBJ2-3, the CDR3 gives the full variable domain: DTGVSQNPRHKITKRGQNVTFRCDPISEHNRLYWYRQTLGQGPEFLTYFQNEAQLEKSRLLSDRFSAERPKGSFSTLEIQRTEQGDSAMYLCASSRMGQGPDTQYFGPGTRLTVL.

This clone was counted a few times. The rearrangement joins TRBV30 to TRBJ1-4; D call uncertain. V lost 0 bases and J lost 8, with 7 bases in between. This CDR3 comprises 12 residues. The germline gives CDR1 GTSNPN, CDR2 SVGIG (reference sequence). The CDR3 DNA reads as TGTGCCTGGAGTGTATTCCGGGAAAAACTGTTTTTT. This translates into CAWSVFREKLFF.

The chain links TRBV28 to TRBJ2-7; D is perhaps TRBD1 (5 bases). V was cut by 3 bases and J by 1 base, with 16 bases left in between. The CDR3 runs to 16 residues. In germline, CDR1 is MDHEN, CDR2 SYDVKM. The CDR3 is CASSLSTGLVSYEQYF. The DNA of the CDR3 is TGTGCCAGCAGTTTGAGCACAGGTTTGGTGTCCTACGAGCAGTACTTC.

J is TRBJ2-3 and V is TRBV29-1; possibly TRBD2 for D (6 bases). Deletions cut 3 bases from V and 6 bases from J, with 16 bases between. Germline V lookup: CDR1 SQVTM, CDR2 ANQGSEA. The CDR3 is made up of 14 amino acids. Here the CDR3 DNA reads TGCAGCGTTGAGGGGGGAGTCAAGGATGATACGCAGTATTTT. As protein: CSVEGGVKDDTQYF.

CDR3 residues: CASSPSGSRRPQHF. The CDR3 DNA sequence: TGTGCCAGCAGCCCATCAGGGTCTCGGAGGCCCCAGCATTTT. The V call is TRBV27, the J call TRBJ1-5; D possibly corresponds to TRBD1 (5 bases). Germline V gene lookup returns CDR1 MNHEY and CDR2 SMNVEV (reference sequence). V gave up 6 bases and J gave up 9 bases, with 18 bases separating them. The CDR3 consists of 14 residues.

The V call is TRBV24-1, the J call TRBJ1-5, with D possibly TRBD1 on 5 matching bases. V was clipped by 0 bases and J by 9 bases, with 11 bases between them. CDR1 is KGHDR, CDR2 SFDVKD, per germline. The CDR3 consists of 14 residues. The CDR3 DNA reads TGTGCCACCAGTGATTTGACGGGACTGGGGCCCCAGCATTTT. This codes for CATSDLTGLGPQHF.

V and J are TRBV30 and TRBJ1-4; D is unclear. Germline CDR1 is GTSNPN and CDR2 is SVGIG (reference sequence). V was shortened by 2 bases and J by 5 bases, with 15 bases between the two germline ends. This CDR3 has 15 amino acids. CDR3: CAWSIGEPPNEKLFF. The DNA of the CDR3 is TGTGCCTGGAGTATCGGGGAACCGCCCAATGAAAAACTGTTTTTT. Supplemented by reference TRBV30 and TRBJ1-4, the full variable domain reads SQTIHQWPATLVQPVGSPLSLECTVEGTSNPNLYWYRQAAGRGLQLLFYSVGIGQISSEVPQNLSASRPQDRQFILSSKKLLLSDSGFYLCAWSIGEPPNEKLFFGSGTQLSVL.

V usage is TRBV7-9 and J usage is TRBJ2-2, with D hard to call. The CDR3 consists of 13 residues. Germline values: CDR1 SEHNR, CDR2 FQNEAQ (reference sequence). Trimming left V 3 bases short and J 6 bases short, with 8 bases between. The CDR3 protein is CASSFGGPGELFF. CDR3 coding DNA: TGTGCCAGCAGCTTCGGCGGCCCCGGGGAGCTGTTTTTT.

This chain links TRBV6-1 with TRBJ1-4; D is perhaps TRBD1 (5 bases). CDR1 and CDR2 from the germline V gene are MNHNS and SASEGT. The CDR3 contains 14 residues. Trimming cost V 3 bases and J 4 bases, with 9 bases left between them. In nucleotides, the CDR3 is TGTGCCAGCAGTGACGGGACTGTTAATGAAAAACTGTTTTTT. It is translated as CASSDGTVNEKLFF.

This clone has only one observation. The chain has TRBV6-5 and TRBJ2-7, with 7 bases identical to TRBD1. V lost 10 bases, J lost 5 bases, and 14 bases stayed unmatched. The V gene's germline CDR1 is MNHEY and CDR2 SVGAGI. The CDR3 totals 14 residues. The CDR3 here is CATLPQTGSHEQYF. The CDR3 coding sequence is TGTGCCACCTTACCCCAGACAGGGTCCCACGAGCAGTACTTC.

The V gene is TRBV19, the J gene TRBJ2-5, with 10 positions matching TRBD2. Losses at the gene ends were 3 bases for V and 2 bases for J; bases not matched to a gene: 6. There are 16 residues in the CDR3. Germline CDR1 and CDR2: LNHDA and SQIVND (reference sequence). CDR3 in DNA: TGTGCCAGTAGTATTGCGCTAGCGGGAGCGCAAGAGACCCAGTACTTC. Translation: CASSIALAGAQETQYF.

This clone was detected only once. The gene calls are TRBV5-1 and TRBJ1-1; tentative D call: TRBD1 (6 bases). V was pared by 3 bases and J by 1 base, with 16 bases between. The germline gives CDR1 SGHRS, CDR2 YFSETQ. This CDR3 spans 16 amino acids. The chain's CDR3 is CASSWTLTGANTEAFF. The CDR3 DNA reads as TGCGCCAGCAGCTGGACCCTGACAGGAGCGAACACTGAAGCTTTCTTT.

The chain recombines TRBV9 with TRBJ1-2; a possible D gene is TRBD1 (6 bases). V shed 0 bases and J shed 4 bases, with 7 bases lying between them. The CDR3 totals 13 residues. Germline CDR1 is SGDLS and CDR2 is YYNGEE. CDR3 amino acids: CASSVETGYGYTF. Written as DNA, the CDR3 is TGTGCCAGCAGCGTAGAGACAGGCTATGGCTACACCTTC.

The chain couples TRBV6-6 to TRBJ1-2, with D possibly being TRBD1 (5 bases). Trimming took 4 bases from V and 1 from J, leaving 13 bases between them. Looked up from germline, CDR1 is MNHNY and CDR2 is SVGAGI (reference sequence). This CDR3 spans 15 amino acids. Here the CDR3 reads CASSSLGGDNYGYTF. In nucleotides, the CDR3 is TGTGCCAGCAGTTCGTTAGGAGGGGATAACTATGGCTACACCTTC.

The chain couples TRBV28 to TRBJ2-1; D gene uncertain. Trimming stripped 5 bases from V and 6 bases from J, with 5 bases between. Germline-derived CDR1 and CDR2 are MDHEN and SYDVKM. The CDR3 is made up of 11 amino acids. The CDR3 loop is CASSPLNEQFF. The CDR3 coding sequence is TGTGCCAGCAGTCCCCTCAATGAGCAGTTCTTC.

DNA for the CDR3: TGCAGTGCTAGTGCCGGGACTATGAACACCGGGGAGCTGTTTTTT. As protein: CSASAGTMNTGELFF. The V call is TRBV20-1, the J call TRBJ2-2, with 7 nucleotides matching TRBD2. Germline V gives CDR1 DFQATT, CDR2 SNEGSKA (reference sequence). V shed 3 bases and J 1 base; nucleotides not matched to a gene: 5. This CDR3 contains 15 residues.

This clone was seen more than once but under ten times. V is TRBV6-2 or TRBV6-3 and J is TRBJ1-2; no firm D call. The CDR3 runs 16 residues. V lost 6 bases and J 2 bases, leaving 19 bases between the germline ends. CDR1 is MNHEY and CDR2 is SVGEGT in the germline V gene. CDR3 DNA: TGTGCCAGCAGCTTCTTAATTCTCGACGGGAACTATGGCTACACCTTC. Amino acid sequence: CASSFLILDGNYGYTF.